This is a list of T cell receptor beta chains from one sample in a study of beta chain features in type 1 diabetes. Here immunoSEQ multiplex PCR was the method, and the copy in TCRdb shows in-frame clones only, minus some. The data hold around 150,000 clones, with 6.5% to 10% observed a single time. Sequenced sample: central memory CD4+ T cells from blood. The receptor set was obtained from a woman in her late teens or twenties with type 1 diabetes. CDR3s leave out the opening cysteine and the closing phenylalanine or tryptophan. Clone sizes are given selectively: once, few, many, or a class where the clone is expanded.

>TRBJ1-1|few|TRBV4-1
ASSQSGVNTEAF
>TRBJ2-2|few|TRBV5-4
ASSLARGQITGELF
>TRBJ2-1|NA|TRBV14
ASSQATGAYNEQF
>TRBJ2-5|few|TRBV7-2
ASSLQGRETQY
>TRBJ2-3|NA|TRBV11-2
ASSSLGQGEVTQY
>TRBJ2-2|many|TRBV14
ASSLQGATGELF
>TRBJ2-7|NA|TRBV10-3
AISESSGRDEQY
>TRBJ1-5|NA|TRBV29-1
SVGDRLNQPQH
>TRBJ2-2|NA|TRBV19
ASGKGTGSTGELF
>TRBJ2-5|NA|TRBV29-1
SFGLAGSLGETQY
>TRBJ1-2|few|TRBV12-5
ASGREGYGYT
>TRBJ1-1|NA|TRBV18
ASSPWGTIPTEAF
>TRBJ2-7|few|TRBV11-2
ASHHAGEQY
>TRBJ2-1|many|TRBV13
ASSFDISSYNEQF
>TRBJ2-1|few|TRBV28
ATTVRGGAVGEQF
>TRBJ2-1|few|TRBV11-1
ASSTGRGVYNEQF
>TRBJ2-4|few|TRBV28
ASSAPGLGNIQY
>TRBJ2-5|NA|TRBV19
ASSIARDSPETQY
>TRBJ1-1|NA|TRBV4-3
ASSQVGGPRVPEAF
>TRBJ2-7|NA|TRBV7-6
ASSSQVSSYEQY
>TRBJ2-6|NA|TRBV4-3
ASSQDLPGSGANVLT
>TRBJ1-4|NA|TRBV7-8
ASSPGRTGTNEKLF